Following are 26 T cell receptor beta chains from one sample sequenced in a study of OX40 agonist ivuxolimab in advanced cancers. Sequencing was performed with immunoSEQ multiplex PCR; in TCRdb, only in-frame clones are kept and a portion is missing. The sample comprises approximately 80,000 clones, about 94% of which are singletons, and 8.5% to 10% rests with the top ten. Source: CD4+ or CD8+ T cells sorted from blood, taken in a trial of the OX40 agonist ivuxolimab. Receptors originate from an adult with an advanced solid tumor such as melanoma, head and neck, liver or kidney cancer.

The chain links TRBV9 to TRBJ1-5; tentatively, D is TRBD1 (6 bases). Per germline, CDR1 SGDLS and CDR2 YYNGEE. V lost 4 bases and J 0 bases, leaving 11 bases between the germline ends. The CDR3 length is 15 residues. The CDR3 sequence is CASSPTGNSNQPQHF. In DNA, the CDR3 is TGTGCCAGCAGCCCGACAGGTAATAGCAATCAGCCCCAGCATTTT.

As DNA, the CDR3 is TGTGCCAGCAGCCAAGAAGTCGCAGCGGGCTTCTACAATGAGCAGTTCTTC. Its protein is CASSQEVAAGFYNEQFF. The chain links TRBV4-2 to TRBJ2-1; D is perhaps TRBD2 (6 bases). V was trimmed by 0 bases and J by 3 bases, leaving 15 bases between them. The CDR3 has 17 residues. Germline V gene data show CDR1 as LGHNA and CDR2 as YNFKEQ.

This clone has only a few counts. The rearrangement joins TRBV28 to TRBJ2-5; a weak D match, TRBD1 (5 bases). This CDR3 is built from 14 residues. The ends were cut back, 2 bases at V and 0 bases at J, with 7 bases in the middle. Per the germline V gene, CDR1 is MDHEN and CDR2 is SYDVKM. CDR3 protein: CASSLNRYQETQYF. Written as DNA, the CDR3 is TGTGCCAGCAGTTTAAACAGGTACCAAGAGACCCAGTACTTC.

The CDR3 region has the DNA TGTGCCATCACTCCCAGGGAAAATTCACCCCTCCACTTT. Its translation is CAITPRENSPLHF. The chain carries TRBV7-7 and TRBJ1-6; maybe TRBD1 (5 bases). Deletions cut 10 bases from V and 7 bases from J, with 14 bases between. The germline V gene has CDR1 SSHAT and CDR2 FNYEAQ (reference sequence). CDR3 length equals 13 residues.

This clone appeared once. The V call is TRBV6-6, the J call TRBJ2-7; 7 nucleotides line up with TRBD1. V lost 5 bases to trimming and J lost 0 bases; unmatched junction nucleotides: 4. The CDR3 covers 14 residues. The germline V gene encodes CDR1 MNHNY and CDR2 SVGAGI (reference sequence). The CDR3 bases are TGTGCCAGCAGTGCCGGGACAGACTCCTACGAGCAGTACTTC. This codes for CASSAGTDSYEQYF.

The chain combines TRBV7-6 with TRBJ2-5, with 8 bases aligning to TRBD1. The CDR3 length is 14 residues. Germline CDR1 SGHVS, CDR2 FNYEAQ. The V segment lost 5 bases and the J segment 2 bases; nucleotides outside the gene matches: 4. The CDR3 nucleotides are TGTGCCAGCAGCCACGGGACAGGACAAGAGACCCAGTACTTC. Protein product: CASSHGTGQETQYF.

The V gene is TRBV30, the J gene TRBJ1-5; TRBD1 is a possible D gene (5 bases). CDR1 and CDR2 from the germline V gene are GTSNPN and SVGIG (reference sequence). The CDR3 extends over 12 amino acids. Trimming removed 5 bases at V and 4 bases at J, with 9 bases between. The CDR3 sequence: CAWGTGNQPQHF. The CDR3 DNA follows: TGTGCCTGGGGGACTGGGAATCAGCCCCAGCATTTT.

The chain recombines TRBV4-1 with TRBJ2-2, with D perhaps TRBD1 (6 bases). The CDR3 consists of 16 residues. CDR1 and CDR2 (germline): MGHRA, YSYEKL. Trimming pared 4 bases from V and 5 bases from J, leaving 17 bases between. The CDR3 protein is CASSRLRGGETGELFF. CDR3 nucleotide sequence: TGCGCCAGCAGCCGGCTGCGAGGGGGAGAAACCGGGGAGCTGTTTTTT.

This clone is a singleton in its sample. V usage is TRBV27 and J usage is TRBJ2-1; tentatively, D is TRBD1 or TRBD2 (6 bases each). The length of the CDR3 is 17 residues. The germline V and J ends were trimmed by 5 bases and 5 bases, with 22 bases remaining between them. In germline, CDR1 is MNHEY, CDR2 SMNVEV (reference sequence). This CDR3 is CASSAGWTVPRDNEQFF. DNA of the CDR3: TGTGCCAGCAGTGCGGGATGGACAGTCCCCCGGGACAATGAGCAGTTCTTC.

This clone was counted once. The chain employs TRBV7-9 and TRBJ2-1; D may be TRBD2 (6 bases). Germline CDR1 and CDR2: SEHNR and FQNEAQ (reference sequence). The V gene lost 5 bases and the J gene lost 10 bases, with 12 bases spanning the gap. There are 12 residues in the CDR3. In DNA form, the CDR3 reads TGTGCCAGCAGCGCCCTAGCGTTGGAGCAGTTCTTC. Protein product: CASSALALEQFF.

The rearrangement joins TRBV4-3 to TRBJ2-7; D is undetermined. Germline V gene sequence: CDR1 LGHNA, CDR2 YSLEER. The V gene lost 1 base and the J gene lost 4 bases, with 8 bases spanning the gap. The CDR3 runs to 13 residues. CDR3 sequence: CASSQAVLYEQYF. The CDR3 DNA sequence: TGCGCCAGCAGCCAAGCTGTCCTTTACGAGCAGTACTTC.

The chain uses TRBV14 and TRBJ2-7; possible D gene TRBD1, 6 bases. The length of the CDR3 is 14 residues. V lost 2 bases and J lost 4, with 12 bases in between. Germline V lookup: CDR1 SGHDN, CDR2 FVKESK. CDR3 sequence: CASSQYKGVYEQYF. In DNA, the CDR3 is TGTGCCAGCAGCCAATACAAGGGGGTGTACGAGCAGTACTTC.

The chain is built from TRBV5-1 and TRBJ1-1, with D perhaps TRBD1 (5 bases). V lost 4 bases, J lost 1 base, and 14 bases lay in between. Germline-derived CDR1 and CDR2 are SGHRS and YFSETQ. The CDR3 is 15 residues long. CDR3 sequence reads: CASSPQGRTNTEAFF. The CDR3 DNA sequence: TGCGCCAGCAGCCCCCAGGGACGGACGAACACTGAAGCTTTCTTT.

The chain recombines TRBV4-2 with TRBJ2-3; 8 bases are shared with TRBD2. This CDR3 has 18 amino acids. The junction had 12 bases not matched to a gene; V was cut back by 4 bases and J by 0 bases. From germline, CDR1 is LGHNA and CDR2 YNFKEQ. Here the CDR3 reads CASSPPLGRGASTDTQYF. CDR3 nucleotide sequence: TGTGCCAGCAGCCCACCTCTAGGGCGGGGGGCCAGCACAGATACGCAGTATTTT.

The chain has TRBV19 and TRBJ1-1, with a tentative D call TRBD1 (6 bases). V lost 5 bases and J lost 7, with 14 bases in between. The V gene's germline CDR1 is LNHDA and CDR2 SQIVND (reference sequence). The CDR3 runs 13 residues. The CDR3 DNA is TGTGCCAGTAGTGCGACCAAACAGGGTGAAGCTTTCTTT. Its protein product is CASSATKQGEAFF. The full variable domain, its missing parts supplied by reference TRBV19 and TRBJ1-1, is DGGITQSPKYLFRKEGQNVTLSCEQNLNHDAMYWYRQDPGQGLRLIYYSQIVNDFQKGDIAEGYSVSREKKESFPLTVTSAQKNPTAFYLCASSATKQGEAFFGQGTRLTVV.

The V and J genes are TRBV28 and TRBJ2-2; D unresolved. CDR3 length equals 17 residues. Germline V gene data show CDR1 as MDHEN and CDR2 as SYDVKM. Between the trimmed V and J ends, which lost 4 bases and 1 base, there was a span of 16 bases. The CDR3 DNA is TGTGCCAGCAGTTCGGGCAGCTTAAACTTGAACACCGGGGAGCTGTTTTTT. Translating it yields CASSSGSLNLNTGELFF.

The genes are TRBV28 and TRBJ1-1, with D perhaps TRBD1 (5 bases). Germline V gene lookup returns CDR1 MDHEN and CDR2 SYDVKM. Trimming took off 3 bases at V and 4 bases at J, with 9 bases between the two ends. The CDR3 runs to 13 residues. The CDR3 is CASSFTGFTEAFF. The CDR3 DNA follows: TGTGCCAGCAGTTTTACAGGCTTCACTGAAGCTTTCTTT. Drawing the rest from reference TRBV28 and TRBJ1-1, the complete variable domain is DVKVTQSSRYLVKRTGEKVFLECVQDMDHENMFWYRQDPGLGLRLIYFSYDVKMKEKGDIPEGYSVSREKKERFSLILESASTNQTSMYLCASSFTGFTEAFFGQGTRLTVV.

The chain links TRBV6-6 to TRBJ2-7, with 8 bases fitting TRBD1. V shed 2 bases, J shed 3 bases, and the junction held 6 bases outside the gene matches. Germline CDR1 is MNHNY and CDR2 is SVGAGI (reference sequence). The CDR3 spans 15 residues. The CDR3 is CASSYDMTGVYEQYF. The CDR3 DNA reads as TGTGCCAGCAGTTACGACATGACAGGGGTCTACGAGCAGTACTTC.

The chain couples TRBV29-1 to TRBJ1-1; TRBD1 might be the D (5 bases). In germline, CDR1 is SQVTM, CDR2 ANQGSEA. Trimming shortened V by 7 bases and J by 7 bases, and 19 bases separated the two germline ends. The length of the CDR3 is 13 residues. Written as DNA, the CDR3 is TGCAGCGGTATGACAGCCGAATGGGGTGAAGCTTTCTTT. This encodes CSGMTAEWGEAFF.

The chain carries TRBV7-9 and TRBJ2-2, with 11 bases fitting TRBD2. This CDR3 spans 16 amino acids. Germline assignment: CDR1 SEHNR and CDR2 FQNEAQ (reference sequence). The V gene end was trimmed by 4 bases and the J gene end by 2 bases; junction bases not matched to a gene: 3. In nucleotides, the CDR3 is TGTGCCAGCAGCTCGACTAGCGGGATAAACACCGGGGAGCTGTTTTTT. It encodes CASSSTSGINTGELFF. The whole variable domain, remainder taken from reference TRBV7-9 and TRBJ2-2, is DTGVSQNPRHKITKRGQNVTFRCDPISEHNRLYWYRQTLGQGPEFLTYFQNEAQLEKSRLLSDRFSAERPKGSFSTLEIQRTEQGDSAMYLCASSSTSGINTGELFFGEGSRLTVL.

This rearrangement joins TRBV27 to TRBJ1-2; D may be TRBD1 (6 bases). V was clipped by 0 bases and J by 8 bases, with 13 bases between them. Per the germline V gene, CDR1 is MNHEY and CDR2 is SMNVEV (reference sequence). The CDR3 covers 14 residues. CDR3 loop: CASSLSGGPEGYTF. CDR3 nucleotide sequence: TGTGCCAGCAGTTTATCGGGGGGCCCCGAGGGCTACACCTTC.

The chain combines TRBV11-2 with TRBJ2-3, with 12 bases fitting TRBD2. Germline CDR1 and CDR2: SGHAT and FQNNGV. The CDR3 length is 16 residues. V gave up 4 bases and J gave up 5 bases; unmatched junction bases: 7. The CDR3, as DNA: TGTGCCAGCAGCTGGCTAGCGGGAGGGCCCGGAGATACGCAGTATTTT. This sequence encodes CASSWLAGGPGDTQYF.

This rearrangement joins TRBV25-1 to TRBJ1-4, with 8 bases lining up with TRBD1. The CDR3 has 16 amino acids. Germline CDR1 MGHDK, CDR2 SYGVNS. V trimming: 7 bases; J trimming: 8 bases; junction bases outside the gene matches: 15. CDR3 loop: CASKWTFGQGEEKLFF. DNA of the CDR3: TGTGCCAGCAAATGGACATTCGGACAGGGAGAGGAAAAACTGTTTTTT.

The chain is built from TRBV9 and TRBJ2-7; D perhaps matches TRBD2 (5 bases). Germline V gives CDR1 SGDLS, CDR2 YYNGEE. V lost 0 bases and J 3 bases, leaving 10 bases between the germline ends. The CDR3 has 14 residues. The CDR3 protein is CASSVDPGLYEQYF. The CDR3 nucleotides are TGTGCCAGCAGCGTAGATCCAGGACTCTACGAGCAGTACTTC.

This chain joins TRBV4-2 and TRBJ2-1; D call uncertain. The germline gives CDR1 LGHNA, CDR2 YNFKEQ. This CDR3 comprises 12 residues. Trimming shortened V by 0 bases and J by 9 bases, and 6 bases separated the two germline ends. CDR3 nucleotides: TGTGCCAGCAGCCAAGAGTTGCGTGAGCAGTTCTTC. Its protein is CASSQELREQFF.

This sequence joins TRBV18 and TRBJ2-7; D is perhaps TRBD1 or TRBD2 (6 bases each). The germline V gene has CDR1 KGHSH and CDR2 LQKENI. This CDR3 is 12 amino acids long. Trimming left V 6 bases short and J 4 bases short, with 10 bases between. DNA for the CDR3: TGTGCCAGCTCCGGGGGCAATTACGAGCAGTACTTC. Its translation: CASSGGNYEQYF.